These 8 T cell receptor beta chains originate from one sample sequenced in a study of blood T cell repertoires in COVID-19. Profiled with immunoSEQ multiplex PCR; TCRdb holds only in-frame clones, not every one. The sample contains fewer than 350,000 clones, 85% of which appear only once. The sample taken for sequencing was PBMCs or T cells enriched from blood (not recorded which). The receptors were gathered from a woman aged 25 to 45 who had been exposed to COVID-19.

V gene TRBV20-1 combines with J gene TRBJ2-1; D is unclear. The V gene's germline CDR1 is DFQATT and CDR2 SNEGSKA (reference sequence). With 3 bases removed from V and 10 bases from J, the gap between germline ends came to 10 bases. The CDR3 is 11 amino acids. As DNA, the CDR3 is TGCAGTGCTAGGATTGACTCGGAGCAGTTCTTC. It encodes CSARIDSEQFF.

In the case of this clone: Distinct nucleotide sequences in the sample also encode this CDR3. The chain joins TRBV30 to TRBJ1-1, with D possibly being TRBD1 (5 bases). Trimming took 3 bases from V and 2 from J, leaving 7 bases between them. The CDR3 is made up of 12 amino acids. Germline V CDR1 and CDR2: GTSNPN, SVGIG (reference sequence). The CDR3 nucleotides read TGTGCCTGGAGAACAGGAAACACTGAAGCTTTCTTT. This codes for CAWRTGNTEAFF.

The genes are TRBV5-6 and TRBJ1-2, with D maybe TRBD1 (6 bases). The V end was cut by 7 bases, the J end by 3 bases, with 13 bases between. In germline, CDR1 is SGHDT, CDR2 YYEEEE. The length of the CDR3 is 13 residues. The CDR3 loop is CASGTGLDYGYTF. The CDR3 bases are TGTGCCAGCGGAACAGGGTTAGACTATGGCTACACCTTC.

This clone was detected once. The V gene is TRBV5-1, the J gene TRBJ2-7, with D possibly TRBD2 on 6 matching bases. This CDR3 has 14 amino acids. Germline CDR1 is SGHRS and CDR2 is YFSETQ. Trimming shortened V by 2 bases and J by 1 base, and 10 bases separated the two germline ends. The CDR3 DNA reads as TGCGCCAGCAGCTTAAGCGGGCAATCCTACGAGCAGTACTTC. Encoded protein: CASSLSGQSYEQYF.

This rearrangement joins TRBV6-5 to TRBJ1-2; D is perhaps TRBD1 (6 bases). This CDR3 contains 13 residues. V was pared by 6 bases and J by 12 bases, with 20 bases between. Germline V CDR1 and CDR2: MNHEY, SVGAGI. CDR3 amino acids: CASSRIQGWVNTF. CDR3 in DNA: TGTGCCAGCAGCCGAATACAGGGTTGGGTGAACACCTTC.

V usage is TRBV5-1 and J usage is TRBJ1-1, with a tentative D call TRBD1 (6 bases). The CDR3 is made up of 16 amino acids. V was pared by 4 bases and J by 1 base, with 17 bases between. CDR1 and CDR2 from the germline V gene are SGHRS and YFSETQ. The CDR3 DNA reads TGCGCCAGCAGCAACGAGGGGGGGGCCGAGAACACTGAAGCTTTCTTT. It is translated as CASSNEGGAENTEAFF.

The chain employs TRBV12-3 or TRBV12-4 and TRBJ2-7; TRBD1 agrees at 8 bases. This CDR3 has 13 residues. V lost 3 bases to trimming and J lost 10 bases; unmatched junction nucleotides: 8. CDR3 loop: CASSFGQGASQYF. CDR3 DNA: TGTGCCAGCAGTTTTGGGCAGGGGGCGAGCCAGTACTTC.

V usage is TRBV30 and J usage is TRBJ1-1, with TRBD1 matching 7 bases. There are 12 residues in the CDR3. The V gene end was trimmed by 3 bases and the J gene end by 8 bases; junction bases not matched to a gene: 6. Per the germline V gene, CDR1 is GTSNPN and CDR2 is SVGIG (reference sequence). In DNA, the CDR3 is TGTGCCTGGAGCCAGGGGGTAAGGGAAGCTTTCTTT. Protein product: CAWSQGVREAFF.